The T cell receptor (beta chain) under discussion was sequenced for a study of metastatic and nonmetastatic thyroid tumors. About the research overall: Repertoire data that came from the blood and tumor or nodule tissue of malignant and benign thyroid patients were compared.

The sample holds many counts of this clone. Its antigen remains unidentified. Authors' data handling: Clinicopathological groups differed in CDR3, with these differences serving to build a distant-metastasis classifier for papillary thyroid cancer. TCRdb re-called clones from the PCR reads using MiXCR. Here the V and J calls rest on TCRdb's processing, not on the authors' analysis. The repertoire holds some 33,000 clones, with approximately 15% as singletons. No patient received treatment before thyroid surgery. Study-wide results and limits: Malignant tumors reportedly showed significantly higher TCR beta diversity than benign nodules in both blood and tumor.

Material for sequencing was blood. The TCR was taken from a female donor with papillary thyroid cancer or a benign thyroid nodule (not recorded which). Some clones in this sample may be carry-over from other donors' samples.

The CDR3 DNA follows: TGTGCCAGCAGAAGGTCCTATGGCTACACCTTC. Translation gives CASRRSYGYTF. The chain combines TRBV28 with TRBJ1-2; D is uncertain. Trimming shortened V by 6 bases and J by 4 bases, and 6 bases separated the two germline ends. This CDR3 contains 11 residues. CDR1 MDHEN and CDR2 SYDVKM come from the germline V gene.